The source of this T cell receptor beta chain is a study of blood T cells in healthy people across ages. The authors ran a second PCR of about 7 to 12 cycles using a sample-barcoded 5' primer and a J-beta primer mix. Via MiXCR, TCRdb re-called the 5' RACE reads, giving one row per CDR3 protein. The sample holds 1.4 million to 1.5 million distinct CDR3 sequences; roughly 40% are singletons and the top ten take roughly 7.9%. Germline-derived CDR1 and CDR2 are LNHDA and SQIVND (reference sequence). This CDR3 spans 14 amino acids. Trimming left V 5 bases short and J 4 bases short, with 15 bases between. Study findings and constraints: When one million T cells were used, diversity estimates were thought to be underestimates.

A few counts support this clonotype. No antigen is known for it. This TCR was recovered from a woman aged 18-30 years in good health. The sequencing input was blood. The J gene is TRBJ2-7, the V gene TRBV19, with D perhaps matching TRBD2 (7 bases). The CDR3 sequence: CASSARGAGYEQYF. The CDR3, as DNA: TGTGCCAGTAGTGCACGGGGGGCCGGGTACGAGCAGTACTTC.